This record concerns one T cell receptor beta chain sequence. Its target is unknown. The sample is drawn from a study of cytomegalovirus exposure and HLA in healthy donors. Study details: Drawn from HLA-typed donors, about 85 million unique TCRs were held in an early data release. Study-level results: In a later analysis, compared with equally common non-associated chains, HLA-associated beta chains were more expanded.

This PCR relied on a set of 60 Vbeta primers and 13 Jbeta primers. The data were produced by immunoSEQ multiplex PCR, yet TCRdb's version contains in-frame clones alone and is incomplete. The sample yields roughly 100,000 clones, 75% to 80% seen once. Sequenced: PBMCs. This receptor was identified in a female donor in good health and CMV-seronegative.

CDR3 amino acids: CASSFSQESGYTF. The CDR3 DNA reads TGTGCCAGCAGTTTTTCCCAAGAGAGCGGCTACACCTTC. The chain carries TRBV27 and TRBJ1-2, with D hard to call. V lost 3 bases to trimming and J lost 8 bases, with 13 bases between them. The CDR3 has 13 amino acids. Per the germline V gene, CDR1 is MNHEY and CDR2 is SMNVEV (reference sequence).